This record covers a single T cell receptor (beta chain). This sample is drawn from a study of technical replicates of blood from several donors. Germline values: CDR1 SGHVS, CDR2 FQNEAQ. There are 13 residues in the CDR3. V lost 6 bases to trimming and J lost 7 bases; unmatched junction nucleotides: 8. Method: immunoSEQ multiplex PCR; TCRdb's copy keeps in-frame clones and lacks some. Here the sample spans roughly 71,000 clones, roughly 96% being singletons. The receptor was derived from a human donor in good health. The V and J genes are TRBV7-8 and TRBJ2-7, with TRBD2 identical over 8 bases. Specimen: T cells isolated from PBMCs. CDR3 nucleotide sequence: TGTGCCAGCAGGCGGGAGGTGGCTGGAGAGCAGTACTTC. Translated: CASRREVAGEQYF.